The clone carrying this T cell receptor beta chain appeared many times. Antigen specificity is unknown. These data come from a study of T-cell reconstitution after alpha-beta-depleted transplantation in children. The germline gives CDR1 LNHNV, CDR2 YYDKDF (reference sequence). The V and J ends lost 3 bases and 0 bases respectively, with 21 bases between them. This CDR3 spans 19 amino acids. Study results and limitations: Surviving recipient T cells and thymic progenitors underlay high day-60 TCRbeta diversity in some patients. Several hundred graft clones that had expanded were reportedly the source of alpha-beta T cells about two months after transplant. After one year, T-cell counts and TCRbeta diversity mostly came from new T cells.

The library targeted TCRbeta and was prepared with unique molecular identifiers. From the PCR reads, TCRdb called clonotypes with MiXCR, one entry per CDR3 protein. This sample carries 490,000 or so distinct CDR3 sequences, 10% of them seen once, and the ten largest clones take about 2%. This clonotype originated in a child under 10 years old with inherited bone marrow failure, due to receive a stem cell transplant. The source was PBMCs, collected before TCRalphabeta/CD19-depleted stem cell transplant. V is TRBV15 and J is TRBJ2-1; TRBD2 is a possible D gene (6 bases). The CDR3 region has the DNA TGTGCCACCAGCAGTCTTGACGGAGCGGCGGGATTCTCCTACAATGAGCAGTTCTTC. This sequence encodes CATSSLDGAAGFSYNEQFF.